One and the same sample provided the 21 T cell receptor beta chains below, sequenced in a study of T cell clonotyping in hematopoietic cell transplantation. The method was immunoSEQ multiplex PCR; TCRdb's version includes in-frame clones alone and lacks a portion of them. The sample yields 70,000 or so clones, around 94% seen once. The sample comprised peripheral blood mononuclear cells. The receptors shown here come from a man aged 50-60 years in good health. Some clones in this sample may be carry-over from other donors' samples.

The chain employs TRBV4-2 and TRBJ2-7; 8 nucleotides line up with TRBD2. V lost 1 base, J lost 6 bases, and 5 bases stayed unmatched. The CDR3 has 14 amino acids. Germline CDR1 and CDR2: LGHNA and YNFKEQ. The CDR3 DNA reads TGTGCCAGCAGCCAAGTTGGCGCGGGAGGCGAGCAGTACTTC. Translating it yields CASSQVGAGGEQYF.

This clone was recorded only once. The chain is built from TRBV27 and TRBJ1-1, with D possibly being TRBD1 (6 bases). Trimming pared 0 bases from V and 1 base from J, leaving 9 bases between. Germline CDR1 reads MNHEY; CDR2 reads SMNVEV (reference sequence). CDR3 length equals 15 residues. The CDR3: CASSLSAGANTEAFF. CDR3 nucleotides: TGTGCCAGCAGTTTATCGGCAGGGGCGAACACTGAAGCTTTCTTT.

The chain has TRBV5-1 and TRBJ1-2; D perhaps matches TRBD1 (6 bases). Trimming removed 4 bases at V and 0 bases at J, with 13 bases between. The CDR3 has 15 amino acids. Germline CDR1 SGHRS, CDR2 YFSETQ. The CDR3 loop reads CASSAGTPTNYGYTF. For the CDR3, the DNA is TGCGCCAGCAGCGCCGGGACACCAACTAACTATGGCTACACCTTC.

CDR3 nucleotide sequence: TGTGCCAGCCGTCGACAGGGGGAAGAGACCCAGTACTTC. As protein: CASRRQGEETQYF. V gene TRBV5-4 combines with J gene TRBJ2-5; 9 bases line up with TRBD1. The CDR3 totals 13 residues. Per the germline V gene, CDR1 is SGHNT and CDR2 is YYREEE (reference sequence). J lost 3 bases, V lost 7 bases, and 4 bases had no gene match.

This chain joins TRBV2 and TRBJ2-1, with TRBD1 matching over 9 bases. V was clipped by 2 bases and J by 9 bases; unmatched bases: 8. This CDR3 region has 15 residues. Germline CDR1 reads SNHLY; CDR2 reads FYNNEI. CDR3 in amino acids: CASSEFPGQGTEQFF. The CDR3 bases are TGTGCCAGCAGTGAATTCCCGGGACAGGGTACTGAGCAGTTCTTC. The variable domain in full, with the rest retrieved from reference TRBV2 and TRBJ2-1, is EPEVTQTPSHQVTQMGQEVILRCVPISNHLYFYWYRQILGQKVEFLVSFYNNEISEKSEIFDDQFSVERPDGSNFTLKIRSTKLEDSAMYFCASSEFPGQGTEQFFGPGTRLTVL.

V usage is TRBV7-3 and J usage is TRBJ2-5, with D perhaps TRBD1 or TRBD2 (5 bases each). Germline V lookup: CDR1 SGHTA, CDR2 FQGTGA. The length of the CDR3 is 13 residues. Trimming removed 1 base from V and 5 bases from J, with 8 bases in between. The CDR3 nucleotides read TGTGCCAGCAGCTTAAGTAGGGACGAGACCCAGTACTTC. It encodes CASSLSRDETQYF.

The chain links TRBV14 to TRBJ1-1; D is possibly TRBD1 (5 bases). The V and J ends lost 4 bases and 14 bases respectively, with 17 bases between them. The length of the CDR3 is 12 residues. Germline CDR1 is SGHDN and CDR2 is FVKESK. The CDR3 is CASSPWDGLKFF. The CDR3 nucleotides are TGTGCCAGCAGCCCATGGGACGGCTTAAAGTTCTTT. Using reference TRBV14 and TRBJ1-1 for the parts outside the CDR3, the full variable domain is EAGVTQFPSHSVIEKGQTVTLRCDPISGHDNLYWYRRVMGKEIKFLLHFVKESKQDESGMPNNRFLAERTGGTYSTLKVQPAELEDSGVYFCASSPWDGLKFFGQGTRLTVV.

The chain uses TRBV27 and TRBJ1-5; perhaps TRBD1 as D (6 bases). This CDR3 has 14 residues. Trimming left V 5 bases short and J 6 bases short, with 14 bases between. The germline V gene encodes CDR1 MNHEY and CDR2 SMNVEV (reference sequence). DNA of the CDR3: TGTGCCAGCAGTGTGAGAGAGACAGGTCAGCCCCAGCATTTT. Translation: CASSVRETGQPQHF.

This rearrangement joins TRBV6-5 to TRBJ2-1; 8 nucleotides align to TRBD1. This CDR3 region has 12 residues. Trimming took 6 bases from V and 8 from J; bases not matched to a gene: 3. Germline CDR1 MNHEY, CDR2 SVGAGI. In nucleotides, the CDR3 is TGTGCCAGCAGCCGGACAGGGTATGAGCAGTTCTTC. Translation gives CASSRTGYEQFF.

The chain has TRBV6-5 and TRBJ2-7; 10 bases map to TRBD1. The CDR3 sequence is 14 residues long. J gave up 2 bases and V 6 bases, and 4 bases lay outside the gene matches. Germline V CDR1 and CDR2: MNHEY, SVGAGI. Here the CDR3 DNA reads TGTGCCAGCAGGGGGACAGGGGAGACCTACGAGCAGTACTTC. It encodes CASRGTGETYEQYF.

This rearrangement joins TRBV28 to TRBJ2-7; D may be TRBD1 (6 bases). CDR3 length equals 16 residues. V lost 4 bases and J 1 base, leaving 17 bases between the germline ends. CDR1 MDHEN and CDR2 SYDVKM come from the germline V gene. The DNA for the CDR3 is TGTGCCAGCAGTTCCACCTCTCGGGACATGTCCTACGAGCAGTACTTC. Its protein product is CASSSTSRDMSYEQYF. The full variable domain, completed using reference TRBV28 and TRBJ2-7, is DVKVTQSSRYLVKRTGEKVFLECVQDMDHENMFWYRQDPGLGLRLIYFSYDVKMKEKGDIPEGYSVSREKKERFSLILESASTNQTSMYLCASSSTSRDMSYEQYFGPGTRLTVT.

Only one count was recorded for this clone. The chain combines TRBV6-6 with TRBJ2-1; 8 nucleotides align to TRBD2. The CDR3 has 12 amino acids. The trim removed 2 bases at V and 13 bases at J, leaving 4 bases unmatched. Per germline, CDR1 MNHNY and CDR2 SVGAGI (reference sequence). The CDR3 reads CASSYRGGPQFF. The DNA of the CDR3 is TGTGCCAGCAGTTACCGGGGGGGGCCCCAGTTCTTC.

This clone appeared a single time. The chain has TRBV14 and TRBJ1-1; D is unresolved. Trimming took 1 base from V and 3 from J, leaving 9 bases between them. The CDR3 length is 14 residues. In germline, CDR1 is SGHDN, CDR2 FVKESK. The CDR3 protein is CASSQADWHTEAFF. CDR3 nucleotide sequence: TGTGCCAGCAGCCAAGCCGACTGGCACACTGAAGCTTTCTTT.

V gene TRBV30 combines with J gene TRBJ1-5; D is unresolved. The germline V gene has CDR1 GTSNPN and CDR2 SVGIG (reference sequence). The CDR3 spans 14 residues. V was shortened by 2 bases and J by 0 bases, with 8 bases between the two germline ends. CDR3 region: CAWSPQTSNQPQHF. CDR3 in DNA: TGTGCCTGGAGTCCTCAGACTAGCAATCAGCCCCAGCATTTT.

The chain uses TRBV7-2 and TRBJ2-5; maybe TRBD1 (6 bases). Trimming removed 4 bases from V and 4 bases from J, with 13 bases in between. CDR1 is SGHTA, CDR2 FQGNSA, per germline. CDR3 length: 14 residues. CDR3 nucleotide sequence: TGTGCCAGCAGCTCCGGACAGCTCCCAGAGACCCAGTACTTC. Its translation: CASSSGQLPETQYF.

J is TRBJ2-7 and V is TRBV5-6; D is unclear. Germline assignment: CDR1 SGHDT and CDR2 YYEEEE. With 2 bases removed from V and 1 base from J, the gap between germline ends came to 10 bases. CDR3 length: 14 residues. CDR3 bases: TGTGCCAGCAGCTTTCGCGGCCCTTCCTACGAGCAGTACTTC. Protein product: CASSFRGPSYEQYF.

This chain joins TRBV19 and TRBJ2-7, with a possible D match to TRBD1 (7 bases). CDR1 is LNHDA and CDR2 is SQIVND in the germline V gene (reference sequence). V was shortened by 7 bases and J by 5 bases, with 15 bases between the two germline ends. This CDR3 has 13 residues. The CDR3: CASNPTGTDEQYF. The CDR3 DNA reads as TGTGCCAGTAACCCGACAGGGACTGACGAGCAGTACTTC.

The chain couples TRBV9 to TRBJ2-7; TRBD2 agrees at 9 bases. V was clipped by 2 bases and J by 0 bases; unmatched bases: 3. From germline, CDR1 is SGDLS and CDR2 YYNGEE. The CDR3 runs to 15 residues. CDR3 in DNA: TGTGCCAGCAGCGTCCTAGCGGGGAGCTCCTACGAGCAGTACTTC. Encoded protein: CASSVLAGSSYEQYF.

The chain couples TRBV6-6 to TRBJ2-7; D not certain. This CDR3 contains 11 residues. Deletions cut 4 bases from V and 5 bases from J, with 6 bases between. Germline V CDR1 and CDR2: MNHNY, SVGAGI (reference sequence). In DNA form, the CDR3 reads TGTGCCAGCAGTTTATCGAACGAGCAGTACTTC. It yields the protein CASSLSNEQYF.

Here the CDR3 DNA reads TGTGCCAGCAGCTCCCCTTTGGTAGCGGGAGGGCCGGGGAACGATGAGCAGTTCTTC. The encoded protein is CASSSPLVAGGPGNDEQFF. The rearrangement joins TRBV7-8 to TRBJ2-1, with 11 bases identical to TRBD2. CDR1 and CDR2 from the germline V gene are SGHVS and FQNEAQ. CDR3 length equals 19 residues. The V segment lost 4 bases and the J segment 8 bases; nucleotides outside the gene matches: 19.

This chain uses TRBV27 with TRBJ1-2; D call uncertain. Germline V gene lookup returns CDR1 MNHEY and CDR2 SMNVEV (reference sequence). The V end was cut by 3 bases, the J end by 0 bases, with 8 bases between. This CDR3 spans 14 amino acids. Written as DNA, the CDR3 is TGTGCCAGCAGTTTCCACGGATCTAACTATGGCTACACCTTC. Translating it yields CASSFHGSNYGYTF.